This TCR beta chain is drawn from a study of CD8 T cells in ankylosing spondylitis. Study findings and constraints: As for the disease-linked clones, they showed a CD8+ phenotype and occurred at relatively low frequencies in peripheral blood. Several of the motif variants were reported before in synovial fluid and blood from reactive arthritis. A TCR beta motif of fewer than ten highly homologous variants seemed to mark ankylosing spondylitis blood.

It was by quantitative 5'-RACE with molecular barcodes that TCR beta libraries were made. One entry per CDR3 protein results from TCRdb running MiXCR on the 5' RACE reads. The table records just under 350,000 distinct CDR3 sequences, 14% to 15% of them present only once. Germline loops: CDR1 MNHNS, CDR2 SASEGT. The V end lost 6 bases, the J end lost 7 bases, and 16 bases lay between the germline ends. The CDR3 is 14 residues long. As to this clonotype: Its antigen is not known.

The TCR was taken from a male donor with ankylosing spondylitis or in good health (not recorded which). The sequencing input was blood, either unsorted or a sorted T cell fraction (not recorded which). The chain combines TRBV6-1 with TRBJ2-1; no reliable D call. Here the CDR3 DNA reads TGTGCCAGCAGGGGGTCCCCAACGGGTAATGAGCAGTTCTTC. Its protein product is CASRGSPTGNEQFF.